This TCR beta chain emerged from a study of shared clonotypes between healthy human individuals. This clone turned up a few times. The CDR3 is 15 residues long. CDR1 LGHNA and CDR2 YSLEER come from the germline V gene. Trimming stripped 0 bases from V and 4 bases from J, with 9 bases between. Per sorted-subset replicate PCR, input was 150 to 250 ng DNA, representing around 28,000 T cell genomes. Here immunoSEQ multiplex PCR was the method, and the copy in TCRdb shows in-frame clones only, minus some. The sample carries 950,000 to 1,100,000 clones, around 76% recorded once. The receptor was derived from a man in his late teens or twenties in good health. This chain joins TRBV4-3 and TRBJ2-2; D may be TRBD2 (5 bases). Material: memory CD4+ T cells sorted from blood. Subset here: CD45RA-negative fraction. The CDR3 nucleotides are TGCGCCAGCAGCCAAGATCAAGGGAGCACCGGGGAGCTGTTTTTT. Its protein is CASSQDQGSTGELFF.